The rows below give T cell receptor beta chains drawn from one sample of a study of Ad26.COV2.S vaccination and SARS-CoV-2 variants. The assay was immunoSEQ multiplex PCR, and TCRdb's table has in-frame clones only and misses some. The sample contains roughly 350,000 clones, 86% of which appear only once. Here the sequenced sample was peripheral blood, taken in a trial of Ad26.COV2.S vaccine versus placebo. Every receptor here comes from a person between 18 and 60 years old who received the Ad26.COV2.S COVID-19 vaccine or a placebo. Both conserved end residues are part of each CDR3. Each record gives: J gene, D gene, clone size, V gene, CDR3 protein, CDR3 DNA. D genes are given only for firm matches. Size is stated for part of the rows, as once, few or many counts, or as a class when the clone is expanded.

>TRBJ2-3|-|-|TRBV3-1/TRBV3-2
CASSQRRPSTDTQYF
TGTGCCAGCAGCCAGAGGAGACCCAGCACAGATACGCAGTATTTT
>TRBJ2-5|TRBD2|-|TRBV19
CASGTTGLAGETQYF
TGTGCCAGTGGGACGACGGGACTAGCGGGAGAGACCCAGTACTTC
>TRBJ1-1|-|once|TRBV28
CASSPMGGETEAFF
TGTGCCAGCAGTCCGATGGGCGGGGAGACTGAAGCTTTCTTT
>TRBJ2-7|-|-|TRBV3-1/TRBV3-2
CASSPALSSYEQYF
TGTGCCAGCAGCCCGGCGTTAAGCTCCTACGAGCAGTACTTC
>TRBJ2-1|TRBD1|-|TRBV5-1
CASSLAMDRVDEQFF
TGCGCCAGCAGCTTGGCGATGGACAGGGTGGATGAGCAGTTCTTC
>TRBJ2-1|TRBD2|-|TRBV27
CASRAGLAGLNEQFF
TGTGCCAGCAGGGCGGGACTAGCGGGACTAAATGAGCAGTTCTTC
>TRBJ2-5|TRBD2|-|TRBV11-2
CASSFLATSGKRETQYF
TGTGCCAGCAGTTTTTTGGCCACTAGCGGGAAACGAGAGACCCAGTACTTC
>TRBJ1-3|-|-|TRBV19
CASSIAGMNTIYF
TGTGCCAGTAGTATCGCAGGGATGAACACCATATATTTT
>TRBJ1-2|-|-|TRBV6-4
CASHCDRAAGNYGYTF
TGTGCCAGCCACTGCGACAGAGCAGCGGGTAACTATGGCTACACCTTC
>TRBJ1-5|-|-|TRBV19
CASSIDPGTNQPQHF
TGTGCCAGTAGTATAGATCCCGGGACGAATCAGCCCCAGCATTTT
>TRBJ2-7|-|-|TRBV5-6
CASSQQVYEQYF
TGTGCCAGCAGTCAACAGGTCTACGAGCAGTACTTC
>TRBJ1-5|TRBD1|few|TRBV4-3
CASSQSGTGNQPQHF
TGCGCCAGCAGCCAATCCGGGACAGGGAATCAGCCCCAGCATTTT
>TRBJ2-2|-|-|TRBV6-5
CASSYSIRGGTGELFF
TGTGCCAGCAGTTACTCCATCCGGGGAGGTACCGGGGAGCTGTTTTTT
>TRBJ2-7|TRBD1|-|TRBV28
CASNFPGQGYEQYF
TGTGCCAGCAACTTTCCGGGACAGGGATACGAGCAGTACTTC
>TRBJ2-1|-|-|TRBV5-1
CASTPGYALVGVTNEQFF
TGCGCCAGCACCCCAGGGTACGCACTAGTGGGAGTTACAAATGAGCAGTTCTTC
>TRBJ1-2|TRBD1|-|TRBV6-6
CASSLRGGVNYGYTF
TGTGCCAGCAGCCTCAGGGGGGGAGTGAACTATGGCTACACCTTC
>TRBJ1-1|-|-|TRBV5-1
CASRSDSNTEAFF
TGCGCCAGCAGATCGGACAGCAACACTGAAGCTTTCTTT
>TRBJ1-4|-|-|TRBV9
CASSVSGATGEKLFF
TGTGCCAGCAGCGTCTCAGGGGCCACGGGGGAAAAACTGTTTTTT
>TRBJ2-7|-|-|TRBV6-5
CASTLSTGPYEQYF
TGTGCCAGCACCTTATCAACCGGTCCCTACGAGCAGTACTTC
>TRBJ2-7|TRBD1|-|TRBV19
CASSIGQGAYEQYF
TGTGCCAGTAGTATCGGACAGGGGGCCTACGAGCAGTACTTC
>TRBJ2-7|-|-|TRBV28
CASSLIIYEQYF
TGTGCCAGCAGCCTCATCATTTACGAGCAGTACTTC
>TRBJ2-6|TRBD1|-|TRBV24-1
CATSGDRGPPTSGANVLTF
TGTGCCACCAGTGGGGACAGGGGGCCCCCCACCTCTGGGGCCAACGTCCTGACTTTC
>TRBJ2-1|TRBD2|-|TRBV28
CASSPGTSGSYNEQFF
TGTGCCAGCAGCCCTGGGACTAGCGGGAGCTACAATGAGCAGTTCTTC
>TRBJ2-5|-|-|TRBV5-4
CASSLIQESPPSQYF
TGTGCCAGCAGCTTGATTCAAGAGTCCCCGCCGTCCCAGTACTTC
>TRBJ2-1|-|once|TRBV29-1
CSVAGSYSDEQFF
TGCAGCGTTGCTGGCAGCTACAGTGATGAGCAGTTCTTC
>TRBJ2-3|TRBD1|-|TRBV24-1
CATSGIRDRQADTQYF
TGTGCCACCAGTGGCATCCGGGACAGGCAGGCAGATACGCAGTATTTT
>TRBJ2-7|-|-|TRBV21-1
CASSRKAGAPMGNSYEQYF
TGTGCCAGCAGCAGGAAAGCGGGGGCCCCGATGGGGAATTCCTACGAGCAGTACTTC
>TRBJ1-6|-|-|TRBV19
CASSKDSYNSPLHF
TGTGCCAGCAGCAAGGACAGTTATAATTCACCCCTCCACTTT
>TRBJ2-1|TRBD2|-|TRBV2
CASSPTSGRALF
TGTGCCAGCAGTCCGACTAGCGGGAGGGCCCTCTTC
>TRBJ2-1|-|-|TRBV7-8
CASSARLPNEQFF
TGTGCCAGCAGCGCCCGACTCCCTAATGAGCAGTTCTTC
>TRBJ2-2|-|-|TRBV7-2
CASILMPYTGELFF
TGTGCCAGCATACTCATGCCGTACACCGGGGAGCTGTTTTTT
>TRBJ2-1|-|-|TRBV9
CASSVGVGGTNNEQFF
TGTGCCAGCAGCGTAGGGGTGGGAGGGACAAACAATGAGCAGTTCTTC
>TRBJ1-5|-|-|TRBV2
CASREQEGSNQPQHF
TGTGCCAGCAGGGAACAGGAAGGGAGCAATCAGCCCCAGCATTTT
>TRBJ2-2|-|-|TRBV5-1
CASSYDRVAGELFF
TGCGCCAGCAGCTATGATAGGGTGGCCGGGGAGCTGTTTTTT
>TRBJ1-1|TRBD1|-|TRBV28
CASRHTGGRIALNTEAFF
TGTGCCAGCAGGCATACAGGGGGCCGAATAGCCTTGAACACTGAAGCTTTCTTT
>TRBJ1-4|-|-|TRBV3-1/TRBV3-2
CASSLFRQEGKEKLFF
TGTGCCAGCAGCCTCTTCAGGCAAGAAGGAAAGGAAAAACTGTTTTTT
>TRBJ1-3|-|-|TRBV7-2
CASSLAVGGAGGSGNTIYF
TGTGCCAGCAGCTTAGCCGTGGGAGGGGCTGGCGGCTCTGGAAACACCATATATTTT
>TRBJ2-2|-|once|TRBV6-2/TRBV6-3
CASSMQGTGELFF
TGTGCCAGCAGTATGCAGGGAACCGGGGAGCTGTTTTTT
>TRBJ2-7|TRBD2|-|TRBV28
CASSFSGSLTYEQYF
TGTGCCAGCAGTTTCAGCGGGAGCTTAACTTACGAGCAGTACTTC
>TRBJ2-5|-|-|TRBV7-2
CASSLLEGETQYF
TGTGCCAGCAGCTTACTGGAGGGGGAGACCCAGTACTTC
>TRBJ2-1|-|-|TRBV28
CASSFAGSSYNEQFF
TGTGCCAGCAGTTTTGCAGGGAGTTCCTACAATGAGCAGTTCTTC
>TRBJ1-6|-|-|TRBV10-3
CAISDSEWTENSPLHF
TGTGCCATCAGTGACTCAGAATGGACCGAGAATTCACCCCTCCACTTT
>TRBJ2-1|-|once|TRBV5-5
CASSLLADGYNEQFF
TGTGCCAGCAGCTTGTTAGCGGATGGTTACAATGAGCAGTTCTTC
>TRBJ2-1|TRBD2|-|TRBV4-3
CASSQGAGASYNEQFF
TGCGCCAGCAGCCAAGGAGCGGGAGCGTCCTACAATGAGCAGTTCTTC
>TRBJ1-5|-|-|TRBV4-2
CASSQDRTPDSNQPQHF
TGTGCCAGCAGCCAGGACCGAACCCCCGATAGCAATCAGCCCCAGCATTTT
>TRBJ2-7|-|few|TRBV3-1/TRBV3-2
CASADLREQYF
TGTGCCAGCGCCGACCTAAGGGAGCAGTACTTC
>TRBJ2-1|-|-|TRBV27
CASSFWTMATNEQFF
TGTGCCAGCAGTTTCTGGACTATGGCAACCAATGAGCAGTTCTTC
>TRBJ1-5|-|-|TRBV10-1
CASSKDSRMGNQPQHF
TGCGCCAGCAGCAAGGACAGCCGGATGGGAAATCAGCCCCAGCATTTT
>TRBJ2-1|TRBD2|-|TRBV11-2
CASSPGASGIDEQFF
TGTGCCAGCAGCCCAGGGGCTAGCGGGATTGATGAGCAGTTCTTC
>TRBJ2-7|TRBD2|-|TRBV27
CASRPGLAMNEQYF
TGTGCCAGCAGGCCGGGACTAGCGATGAACGAGCAGTACTTC